These T cell receptor beta chains were read from a single sample in a study of T cell responses to AZD1222 COVID-19 vaccine. The data were produced by immunoSEQ multiplex PCR, yet TCRdb's version contains in-frame clones alone and is incomplete. The sample has 180,000 or so clones, approximately 93% seen once. Sample: peripheral blood, taken 28 days after the second AZD1222 dose. The receptors were gathered from an adult who received the AZD1222 COVID-19 vaccine. CDR3s include the opening cysteine and the closing phenylalanine or tryptophan. A D gene is named only where the DNA matches it firmly. Rows give clone size only sometimes, using once, few, many, or a class for an expanded clone.

v_gene,j_gene,abundance,d_gene,CDR3aa,CDR3nt
TRBV7-2,TRBJ1-5,-,-,CASSLGDQPQHF,TGTGCCAGCAGCTTAGGGGATCAGCCCCAGCATTTT
TRBV7-8,TRBJ1-1,-,TRBD1,CASRKGAENTEAFF,TGTGCCAGCAGGAAGGGGGCCGAAAACACTGAAGCTTTCTTT
TRBV4-1,TRBJ1-5,-,-,CASSQVGGGRGQPQHF,TGCGCCAGCAGCCAAGTCGGTGGGGGCCGGGGACAGCCCCAGCATTTT
TRBV18,TRBJ2-7,-,TRBD2,CASSPKGTSGIKDEQYF,TGTGCCAGCTCACCAAAGGGGACTAGCGGGATAAAGGACGAGCAGTACTTC
TRBV18,TRBJ2-7,-,-,CASSPPGPSYEQYF,TGTGCCAGCTCACCACCCGGTCCCTCCTACGAGCAGTACTTC
TRBV7-3,TRBJ1-6,-,-,CASSLKGRNLVPYNSPLHF,TGTGCCAGCAGCTTAAAGGGACGGAACTTAGTCCCCTATAATTCACCCCTCCACTTT
TRBV4-1,TRBJ2-1,-,-,CASSQDVIRPYNEQFF,TGCGCCAGCAGCCAAGATGTCATCAGGCCCTACAATGAGCAGTTCTTC
TRBV7-7,TRBJ1-1,-,-,CASSLPQGPNTEAFF,TGTGCTAGCAGCCTACCCCAGGGGCCGAACACTGAAGCTTTCTTT
TRBV18,TRBJ1-1,-,-,CASSLLTMNTEAFF,TGTGCCAGCTCACTTCTGACTATGAACACTGAAGCTTTCTTT
TRBV19,TRBJ2-2,-,-,CASSIGFGRGDTGELFF,TGTGCCAGTAGTATAGGATTCGGCAGGGGGGACACCGGGGAGCTGTTTTTT
TRBV5-1,TRBJ2-1,-,-,CASSFATHSYNEQFF,TGCGCCAGCAGCTTTGCGACCCACTCCTACAATGAGCAGTTCTTC
TRBV5-1,TRBJ2-2,-,-,CASSSAVGWELFF,TGCGCCAGCAGCTCCGCCGTGGGGTGGGAGCTGTTTTTT
TRBV6-1,TRBJ1-5,-,-,CASSEALAVGQPQHF,TGTGCCAGCAGTGAAGCGCTGGCAGTTGGACAGCCCCAGCATTTT
TRBV5-1,TRBJ2-3,-,-,CASSLGDSTDTQYF,TGCGCCAGCAGCTTGGGGGATTCCACAGATACGCAGTATTTT
TRBV18,TRBJ2-5,once,TRBD2,CASSLQAGWETQYF,TGTGCCAGCTCACTTCAAGCGGGATGGGAGACCCAGTACTTC
TRBV6-5,TRBJ1-4,-,TRBD1,CASRTGAGEKLFF,TGTGCCAGCAGGACAGGGGCGGGAGAAAAACTGTTTTTT
TRBV5-6,TRBJ1-5,-,TRBD1,CASSSTGNNQPQHF,TGTGCCAGCAGCTCGACAGGGAACAATCAGCCCCAGCATTTT
TRBV7-2,TRBJ2-2,-,-,CASSPRLTGTSSGELFF,TGTGCCAGCAGCCCGAGATTAACCGGGACCTCATCCGGGGAGCTGTTTTTT
TRBV19,TRBJ2-1,-,TRBD2,CASSKLSGSSYNEQFF,TGTGCCAGTAGTAAATTAAGCGGGAGCTCCTACAATGAGCAGTTCTTC
TRBV4-3,TRBJ1-1,-,-,CASSQDSWGAEAFF,TGCGCCAGCAGCCAAGATTCATGGGGGGCTGAAGCTTTCTTT
TRBV28,TRBJ2-7,-,-,CASSLHGSYEQYF,TGTGCCAGCAGTTTACACGGCTCCTACGAGCAGTACTTC
TRBV3-1/TRBV3-2,TRBJ1-4,-,-,CASSYSTGTGATNEKLFF,TGTGCCAGCAGCTACTCGACCGGGACCGGTGCAACTAATGAAAAACTGTTTTTT
TRBV10-2,TRBJ1-1,-,-,CASSGTQGARTEAFF,TGCGCCAGCAGTGGAACACAGGGAGCGAGGACTGAAGCTTTCTTT
TRBV11-3,TRBJ2-2,-,-,CASSIQGGTGELFF,TGTGCCAGCAGCATCCAGGGAGGCACCGGGGAGCTGTTTTTT
TRBV6-5,TRBJ2-5,-,-,CASRNRLQETQYF,TGTGCCAGCAGAAACAGGCTTCAAGAGACCCAGTACTTC
TRBV5-4,TRBJ1-6,-,-,CASSGWSGSLNNSPLHF,TGTGCCAGCAGCGGTTGGTCTGGATCCCTAAATAATTCACCCCTCCACTTT
TRBV4-1,TRBJ2-5,-,-,CASSQVFGRQETQYF,TGCGCCAGCAGCCAAGTCTTCGGCAGACAAGAGACCCAGTACTTC
TRBV13,TRBJ1-2,-,TRBD1,CASSLGTGNYGYTF,TGTGCCAGCAGCTTAGGGACAGGGAATTATGGCTACACCTTC
TRBV30,TRBJ1-3,-,-,CAWKLVKAGNTIYF,TGTGCCTGGAAGCTCGTTAAGGCGGGAAACACCATATATTTT
TRBV15,TRBJ1-1,-,TRBD1,CATSRETGDNTEAFF,TGTGCCACCAGCAGAGAGACAGGGGATAACACTGAAGCTTTCTTT
TRBV7-9,TRBJ2-3,once,-,CASSLGGRGRRTDTQYF,TGTGCCAGCAGCTTAGGCGGACGGGGGCGGCGGACAGATACGCAGTATTTT
TRBV11-2,TRBJ1-1,-,-,CASSSWDRQLGEAFF,TGTGCCAGCAGCTCATGGGATAGGCAGTTAGGGGAAGCTTTCTTT
TRBV9,TRBJ1-1,-,-,CASSTTISTEAFF,TGTGCCAGCAGCACGACAATTAGCACTGAAGCTTTCTTT
TRBV10-3,TRBJ1-5,-,-,CAISEGGLSNQPQHF,TGTGCCATCAGTGAGGGAGGGTTGAGCAATCAGCCCCAGCATTTT
TRBV28,TRBJ1-5,-,-,CASLRGGSNQPQHF,TGTGCCAGTCTGAGAGGTGGGAGCAATCAGCCCCAGCATTTT
TRBV6-1,TRBJ1-1,-,-,CASSDRVAEAFF,TGTGCCAGCAGTGACAGGGTCGCTGAAGCTTTCTTT
TRBV3-1/TRBV3-2,TRBJ1-1,few,-,CASSPSDRLNTEAFF,TGTGCCAGCAGCCCTTCTGATCGCCTGAACACTGAAGCTTTCTTT